These T cell receptor beta chains were read from a single sample in a study of cytomegalovirus exposure and HLA in healthy donors. Some clones are missing from TCRdb's copy, which holds only in-frame ones; the method was immunoSEQ multiplex PCR. Of about 190,000 clones listed, around 86% are singletons. The specimen sequenced was PBMCs. The receptor source for this set is a man aged 25-45 years in good health and CMV-seronegative. Each CDR3 is given with its conserved first and last residue. D genes are given only for firm matches. Size values are once, few and many counts, or a class for expanded clones, and some rows have none.

CDR3 length: 14; V gene: TRBV7-2; clone size: NA; D gene: NA; J gene: TRBJ1-4; CDR3 protein: CASSKGVTNEKLFF; CDR3 DNA: TGTGCCAGCAGCAAAGGGGTAACTAATGAAAAACTGTTTTTT
CDR3 length: 17; V gene: TRBV2; clone size: few; D gene: NA; J gene: TRBJ1-3; CDR3 protein: CASTEGIRRNSGNTIYF; CDR3 DNA: TGTGCCAGCACGGAAGGAATCCGGCGGAACTCTGGAAACACCATATATTTT
CDR3 length: 15; V gene: TRBV4-3; clone size: NA; D gene: NA; J gene: TRBJ2-7; CDR3 protein: CASSLIRTASYEQYF; CDR3 DNA: TGCGCCAGCAGCCTTATCAGGACAGCTTCCTACGAGCAGTACTTC
CDR3 length: 16; V gene: TRBV27; clone size: NA; D gene: TRBD2; J gene: TRBJ2-3; CDR3 protein: CASSLLAGGSTDTQYF; CDR3 DNA: TGTGCCAGCAGTCTCTTAGCGGGGGGCTCCACAGATACGCAGTATTTT
CDR3 length: 16; V gene: TRBV5-6; clone size: NA; D gene: NA; J gene: TRBJ1-3; CDR3 protein: CASRRLGGAGGNTIYF; CDR3 DNA: TGTGCCAGCAGACGACTAGGGGGGGCGGGCGGAAACACCATATATTTT
CDR3 length: 14; V gene: TRBV28; clone size: NA; D gene: NA; J gene: TRBJ1-2; CDR3 protein: CASRGADRPYGYTF; CDR3 DNA: TGTGCCAGCAGGGGGGCGGACAGACCTTATGGCTACACCTTC
CDR3 length: 15; V gene: TRBV11-3; clone size: few; D gene: NA; J gene: TRBJ2-1; CDR3 protein: CASSLGSGSVSEQFF; CDR3 DNA: TGTGCCAGCAGCTTAGGTTCCGGGAGTGTGAGTGAGCAGTTCTTC
CDR3 length: 14; V gene: TRBV9; clone size: few; D gene: NA; J gene: TRBJ2-3; CDR3 protein: CASSVGPSTDTQYF; CDR3 DNA: TGTGCCAGCAGCGTAGGGCCCAGTACAGATACGCAGTATTTT
CDR3 length: 14; V gene: TRBV4-1; clone size: NA; D gene: TRBD1; J gene: TRBJ1-6; CDR3 protein: CASSRTGVVSPLHF; CDR3 DNA: TGCGCCAGCAGCCGGACAGGGGTTGTTTCACCCCTCCACTTT
CDR3 length: 14; V gene: TRBV18; clone size: NA; D gene: TRBD1; J gene: TRBJ1-2; CDR3 protein: CASSGDRALRGYTF; CDR3 DNA: TGTGCCAGCTCAGGGGACAGGGCCCTAAGGGGCTACACCTTC
CDR3 length: 16; V gene: TRBV7-9; clone size: NA; D gene: TRBD2; J gene: TRBJ2-1; CDR3 protein: CASSHTSGGPNNEQFF; CDR3 DNA: TGTGCCAGCAGCCATACGAGCGGGGGGCCGAACAATGAGCAGTTCTTC
CDR3 length: 15; V gene: TRBV2; clone size: NA; D gene: NA; J gene: TRBJ1-2; CDR3 protein: CASRLLEASQGGYTF; CDR3 DNA: TGTGCCAGCCGCCTCTTGGAGGCCAGTCAAGGTGGCTACACCTTC
CDR3 length: 13; V gene: TRBV5-6; clone size: NA; D gene: TRBD1; J gene: TRBJ1-5; CDR3 protein: CASSLGGYQPQHF; CDR3 DNA: TGTGCCAGCAGCTTAGGGGGCTATCAGCCCCAGCATTTT
CDR3 length: 13; V gene: TRBV19; clone size: NA; D gene: NA; J gene: TRBJ2-7; CDR3 protein: CASSSPAAGEQYF; CDR3 DNA: TGTGCCAGTAGTAGTCCGGCCGCGGGGGAGCAGTACTTC
CDR3 length: 13; V gene: TRBV12-5; clone size: NA; D gene: NA; J gene: TRBJ2-3; CDR3 protein: CASAYSPRDTQYF; CDR3 DNA: TGTGCTAGTGCTTACAGTCCTCGGGATACGCAGTATTTT
CDR3 length: 10; V gene: TRBV20-1; clone size: NA; D gene: NA; J gene: TRBJ2-7; CDR3 protein: CSAAGYEQYF; CDR3 DNA: TGCAGTGCCGCAGGGTACGAGCAGTACTTC
CDR3 length: 14; V gene: TRBV6-1; clone size: NA; D gene: NA; J gene: TRBJ2-7; CDR3 protein: CASRRGVTDSEQYF; CDR3 DNA: TGTGCCAGCAGGCGGGGAGTCACGGATTCCGAGCAGTACTTC
CDR3 length: 10; V gene: TRBV4-1; clone size: NA; D gene: TRBD1; J gene: TRBJ1-4; CDR3 protein: CASRTGLGFF; CDR3 DNA: TGCGCCAGCAGGACAGGGTTAGGGTTTTTT
CDR3 length: 15; V gene: TRBV11-3; clone size: NA; D gene: TRBD2; J gene: TRBJ2-1; CDR3 protein: CASSFTAGVYNEQFF; CDR3 DNA: TGTGCCAGCAGCTTCACCGCGGGGGTGTACAATGAGCAGTTCTTC
CDR3 length: 15; V gene: TRBV7-2; clone size: NA; D gene: TRBD1; J gene: TRBJ1-6; CDR3 protein: CASSVNRGVGSPLHF; CDR3 DNA: TGTGCCAGCAGCGTCAACAGGGGTGTAGGTTCACCCCTCCACTTT
CDR3 length: 12; V gene: TRBV18; clone size: NA; D gene: TRBD1; J gene: TRBJ2-7; CDR3 protein: CASSPDRGEQYF; CDR3 DNA: TGTGCCAGCTCACCCGACAGGGGCGAGCAGTACTTC
CDR3 length: 15; V gene: TRBV14; clone size: NA; D gene: TRBD1; J gene: TRBJ1-1; CDR3 protein: CASSQLQGAQTEAFF; CDR3 DNA: TGTGCCAGCAGCCAATTACAGGGGGCGCAGACTGAAGCTTTCTTT
CDR3 length: 15; V gene: TRBV5-1; clone size: NA; D gene: NA; J gene: TRBJ2-2; CDR3 protein: CASSLADRNTGELFF; CDR3 DNA: TGCGCCAGCAGCTTGGCGGACAGGAACACCGGGGAGCTGTTTTTT
CDR3 length: 13; V gene: TRBV6-6; clone size: NA; D gene: TRBD1; J gene: TRBJ1-2; CDR3 protein: CAIIDREGYGYTF; CDR3 DNA: TGTGCCATCATAGACAGGGAAGGCTATGGCTACACCTTC